This T cell receptor beta chain was retrieved from a study of OX40 agonist ivuxolimab in advanced cancers. Whole-study findings and limits: The antigen specificity of the peripheral T cells (those that were expanded) was not determined.

Measured with immunoSEQ multiplex PCR; TCRdb has only the in-frame clones, and not every one. The sample includes 65,000 to 75,000 clones, 80% to 90% of them seen just once. In germline, CDR1 is SGHTA, CDR2 FQGNSA. The V and J ends lost 3 bases and 0 bases respectively, with 9 bases between them. This CDR3 is built from 15 residues. Note on this clone: Antigen: not known.

This TCR was sampled from an adult with an advanced solid tumor such as melanoma, head and neck, liver or kidney cancer. V is TRBV7-2 and J is TRBJ2-1; D is unclear. Material: CD4+ or CD8+ T cells sorted from blood, obtained in a trial of the OX40 agonist ivuxolimab. The CDR3 nucleotides read TGTGCCAGCAGCTTCGGCCACAGCTCCTACAATGAGCAGTTCTTC. It is translated as CASSFGHSSYNEQFF.